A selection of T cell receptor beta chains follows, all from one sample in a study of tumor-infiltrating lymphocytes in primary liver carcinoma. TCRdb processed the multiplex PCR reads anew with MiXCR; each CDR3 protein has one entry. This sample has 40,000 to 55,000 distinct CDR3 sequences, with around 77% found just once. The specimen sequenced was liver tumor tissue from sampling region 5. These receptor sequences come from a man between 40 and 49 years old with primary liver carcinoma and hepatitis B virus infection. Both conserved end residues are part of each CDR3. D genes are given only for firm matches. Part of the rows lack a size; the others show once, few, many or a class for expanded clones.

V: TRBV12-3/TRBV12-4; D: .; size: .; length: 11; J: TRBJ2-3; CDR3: CAIRNTDTQYF; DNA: TGTGCCATTCGGAACACAGATACACAGTATTTT
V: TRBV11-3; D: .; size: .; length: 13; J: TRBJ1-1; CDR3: CASSIDLNTETFF; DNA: TGTGCCAGCAGCATAGATTTGAACACTGAAACTTTCTTT
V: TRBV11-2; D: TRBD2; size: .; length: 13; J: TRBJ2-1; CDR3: CASSLGLAGEQFF; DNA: TGTGCCAGCAGCTTAGGACTAGCCGGTGAGCAGTTCTTC
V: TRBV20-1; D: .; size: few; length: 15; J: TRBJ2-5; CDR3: CSAQVGTGGYGTQYF; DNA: TGCAGTGCTCAAGTCGGGACTGGGGGTTATGGGACCCAGTACTTC
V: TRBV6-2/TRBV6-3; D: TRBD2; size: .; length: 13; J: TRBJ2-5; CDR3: CAGSSGLANTQCF; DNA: TGTGCCGGCAGTTCCGGACTAGCGAACACCCAGTGTTTC
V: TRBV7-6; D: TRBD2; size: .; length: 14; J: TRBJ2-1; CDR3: CASSLAGGFNEQFF; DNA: TGTGCCAGCAGCCTAGCGGGAGGTTTCAATGAGCAGTTCTTC
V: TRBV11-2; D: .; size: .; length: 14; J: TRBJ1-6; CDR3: CAISLHMGLSALHF; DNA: TGTGCCATCAGCTTACACATGGGGCTTTCAGCCCTCCACTTT
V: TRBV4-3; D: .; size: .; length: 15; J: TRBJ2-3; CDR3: CASSPGFGLTDTQYF; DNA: TGCGCCAGTAGCCCGGGGTTTGGGCTCACAGATACGCAGTATTTT
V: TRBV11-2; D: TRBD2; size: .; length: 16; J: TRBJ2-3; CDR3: CANSRETGRVEDTQYF; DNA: TGTGCCAACAGCCGGGAGACTGGGAGGGTCGAAGATACGCAGTATTTT
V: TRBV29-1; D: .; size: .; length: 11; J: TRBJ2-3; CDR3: CSAGKIDMQYF; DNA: TGCAGCGCGGGAAAGATAGATATGCAGTATTTT
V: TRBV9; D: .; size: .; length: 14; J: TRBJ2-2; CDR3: CASSVGMNTGELFF; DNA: TGTGCCAGCAGCGTAGGGATGAACACCGGGGAGCTGTTCTTT
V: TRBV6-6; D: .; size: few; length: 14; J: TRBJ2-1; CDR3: CANSYGWRVKEQFF; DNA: TGTGCCAACAGTTACGGGTGGAGAGTCAAAGAGCAGTTCTTC
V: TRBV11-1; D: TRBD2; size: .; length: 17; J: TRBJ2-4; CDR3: CASNFLGTSGTKSIHYF; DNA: TGCGCCAGCAACTTTCTCGGGACTAGCGGGACCAAAAGCATTCACTACTTC
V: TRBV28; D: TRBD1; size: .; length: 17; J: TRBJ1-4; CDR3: CASSGRDRSATSEKLFF; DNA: TGTGCTAGCAGTGGCCGGGACAGGAGTGCAACTAGTGAAAAACTGTTTTTT
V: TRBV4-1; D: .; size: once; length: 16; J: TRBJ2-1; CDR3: CASSPELVGAYNEQFF; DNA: TGCGCCAGCAGCCCCGAACTAGTGGGGGCTTACAATGAACAATTCTTC
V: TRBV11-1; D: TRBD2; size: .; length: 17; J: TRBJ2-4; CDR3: CTSYFPGTSGIKNIRYF; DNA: TGTACCAGCTACTTTCCCGGGACTAGCGGGATCAAAAACATTCGGTACTTC